The next 25 T cell receptor beta chains were all read from a single sample in a study of T-cell memory formation after mild COVID-19. TCRdb re-analysed the 5' RACE reads in MiXCR, keeping a single row per CDR3 protein. The sample lists hundreds of thousands of distinct CDR3 sequences; approximately 19% were seen once. Sequencing was carried out using PBMCs or a T cell subset sorted from them (not recorded which). Receptor source: an adult woman who had mild COVID-19 (a few samples of this study predate the infection). Cell type and time point are not known.

This chain connects TRBV27 to TRBJ2-2; D ambiguous. The CDR3 has 16 amino acids. V was clipped by 6 bases and J by 4 bases, with 18 bases between them. Germline V gene data show CDR1 as MNHEY and CDR2 as SMNVEV (reference sequence). The CDR3 DNA sequence: TGTGCCAGCAGCGGGTCGTGGACCGCCGTCACCGGGGAGCTGTTTTTT. This sequence encodes CASSGSWTAVTGELFF.

This chain connects TRBV6-6 to TRBJ2-4; TRBD2 matches 12 bases. Germline assignment: CDR1 MNHNY and CDR2 SVGAGI (reference sequence). The CDR3 extends over 14 amino acids. V was pared by 6 bases and J by 11 bases, with 8 bases of the junction left unmatched. CDR3 protein: CASRRLAGEGFQYF. CDR3 sequence (DNA): TGTGCCAGCAGGCGACTAGCGGGGGAAGGTTTTCAGTACTTC.

Only a few counts were recorded for this clonotype. The chain combines TRBV9 with TRBJ2-5; 8 positions agree with TRBD1. The CDR3 length is 14 residues. Germline V CDR1 and CDR2: SGDLS, YYNGEE. The V and J ends lost 3 bases and 6 bases, in that order; junction bases with no gene match: 7. CDR3 amino acids: CASSGRTGRQTQYF. CDR3 nucleotides: TGTGCCAGCAGCGGAAGGACAGGGCGGCAGACCCAGTACTTC.

The chain employs TRBV15 and TRBJ2-2; D not certain. Looked up from germline, CDR1 is LNHNV and CDR2 is YYDKDF (reference sequence). V lost 0 bases and J lost 2, with 16 bases in between. There are 18 residues in the CDR3. CDR3 in DNA: TGTGCCACCAGCAGAGATGTCGTTCTGGTCTCAAACACCGGGGAGCTGTTTTTT. Translation: CATSRDVVLVSNTGELFF.

This clonotype was recorded a few times. The chain joins TRBV18 to TRBJ1-2; D gene unclear. The CDR3 consists of 16 residues. Trimming pared 1 base from V and 1 base from J, leaving 13 bases between. CDR1 and CDR2 (germline): KGHSH, LQKENI. The DNA for the CDR3 is TGTGCCAGCTCACCACAGGCTCCAGGAGTTAACTATGGCTACACCTTC. Translating gives CASSPQAPGVNYGYTF. Full variable domain (outside the CDR3, taken from reference TRBV18 and TRBJ1-2): NAGVMQNPRHLVRRRGQEARLRCSPMKGHSHVYWYRQLPEEGLKFMVYLQKENIIDESGMPKERFSAEFPKEGPSILRIQQVVRGDSAAYFCASSPQAPGVNYGYTFGSGTRLTVV.

V is TRBV7-9 and J is TRBJ2-3; D unresolved. Deletions cut 1 base from V and 0 bases from J, with 5 bases between. Germline lookup yields CDR1 SEHNR and CDR2 FQNEAQ (reference sequence). The CDR3 has 14 residues. CDR3 sequence (DNA): TGTGCCAGCAGCTTAGTTACCAGCACAGATACGCAGTATTTT. It codes for CASSLVTSTDTQYF. Full variable domain (missing parts from reference TRBV7-9 and TRBJ2-3): DTGVSQNPRHKITKRGQNVTFRCDPISEHNRLYWYRQTLGQGPEFLTYFQNEAQLEKSRLLSDRFSAERPKGSFSTLEIQRTEQGDSAMYLCASSLVTSTDTQYFGPGTRLTVL.

This clonotype was seen a handful of times. The chain combines TRBV3-1 with TRBJ1-2; no definite D call. The CDR3 contains 16 residues. Germline V lookup: CDR1 LGHDT, CDR2 YNNKEL (reference sequence). V was shortened by 1 base and J by 6 bases, with 18 bases between the two germline ends. CDR3 amino acids: CASSQAGTSDLNGYTF. The CDR3 coding sequence is TGTGCCAGCAGCCAAGCCGGCACCTCGGATCTTAATGGCTACACCTTC. Using reference TRBV3-1 and TRBJ1-2 for the parts outside the CDR3, the full variable domain is DTAVSQTPKYLVTQMGNDKSIKCEQNLGHDTMYWYKQDSKKFLKIMFSYNNKELIINETVPNRFSPKSPDKAHLNLHINSLELGDSAVYFCASSQAGTSDLNGYTFGSGTRLTVV.

This clonotype appeared a few times. The CDR3 DNA follows: TGTGCCAGCAGCCAAGGAGTAGGAACCTACGAGCAGTACTTC. Protein product: CASSQGVGTYEQYF. V and J are TRBV3-1 and TRBJ2-7; D remains unclear. The CDR3 sequence is 14 residues long. Trimming cost V 1 base and J 2 bases, with 9 bases left between them. Germline V gene data show CDR1 as LGHDT and CDR2 as YNNKEL (reference sequence).

This clonotype has a handful of counts. V gene TRBV5-6 combines with J gene TRBJ2-7; TRBD2 matches at 8 bases. The CDR3 loop spans 15 amino acids. Germline CDR1 reads SGHDT; CDR2 reads YYEEEE. The junction had 5 bases not matched to a gene; V was cut back by 1 base and J by 2 bases. In nucleotides, the CDR3 is TGTGCCAGCAGCTTGTCGGGGGGGGGCCCCTACGAGCAGTACTTC. Its protein product is CASSLSGGGPYEQYF.

The chain carries TRBV5-8 and TRBJ2-1; D is uncertain. The CDR3 covers 13 residues. V lost 3 bases, J lost 5 bases, and 9 bases lay in between. Per germline, CDR1 SGHTS and CDR2 YDEGEE. CDR3 bases: TGTGCCAGCAGCTCCTCGACTCACAATGAGCAGTTCTTC. Translated: CASSSSTHNEQFF.

This clonotype was recorded many times. This chain connects TRBV5-1 to TRBJ1-2; a possible D gene is TRBD1 (5 bases). CDR3 size: 13 residues. Trimming shortened V by 4 bases and J by 2 bases, and 9 bases separated the two germline ends. Germline values: CDR1 SGHRS, CDR2 YFSETQ. CDR3 nucleotide sequence: TGCGCCAGCAGCGGGGACGGGAACTATGGCTACACCTTC. As protein: CASSGDGNYGYTF.

The chain employs TRBV19 and TRBJ1-1; D is undetermined. V was clipped by 5 bases and J by 6 bases, with 22 bases between them. The CDR3 spans 16 residues. The germline V gene has CDR1 LNHDA and CDR2 SQIVND (reference sequence). DNA of the CDR3: TGTGCCAGTAGTTGTGGGCCCGGGAGTGCTGCTCCTGAAGCTTTCTTT. Amino acids: CASSCGPGSAAPEAFF. The whole variable domain, remainder taken from reference TRBV19 and TRBJ1-1, is DGGITQSPKYLFRKEGQNVTLSCEQNLNHDAMYWYRQDPGQGLRLIYYSQIVNDFQKGDIAEGYSVSREKKESFPLTVTSAQKNPTAFYLCASSCGPGSAAPEAFFGQGTRLTVV.

The chain links TRBV6-5 to TRBJ2-7; 13 nucleotides line up with TRBD2. J gave up 4 bases and V 8 bases, and 11 bases lay outside the gene matches. This CDR3 is built from 16 residues. Germline values: CDR1 MNHEY, CDR2 SVGAGI. This chain's CDR3 is CASAEAGLAGDYEQYF. CDR3 coding DNA: TGTGCCAGCGCGGAGGCCGGACTAGCGGGAGATTACGAGCAGTACTTC.

The V call is TRBV7-8, the J call TRBJ2-7; D may be TRBD1 (6 bases). Germline CDR1 SGHVS, CDR2 FQNEAQ. Trimming removed 4 bases at V and 2 bases at J, with 9 bases between. This CDR3 has 13 residues. The CDR3 DNA reads as TGTGCCAGCAGCTCGCGGACAGCCTACGAGCAGTACTTC. Amino acids: CASSSRTAYEQYF.

CDR3 DNA sequence: TGCAGTGCTGGACAGGGGTTCTACGAGCAGTACTTC. Its protein is CSAGQGFYEQYF. V is TRBV20-1 and J is TRBJ2-7; 9 bases line up with TRBD1. V shed 5 bases, J shed 3 bases, and the junction held 2 bases outside the gene matches. The CDR3 runs to 12 residues. Looked up from germline, CDR1 is DFQATT and CDR2 is SNEGSKA (reference sequence).

The chain has TRBV6-2 or TRBV6-3 and TRBJ2-7; unclear D gene. Per the germline V gene, CDR1 is MNHEY and CDR2 is SVGEGT. The CDR3 totals 15 residues. Trimming cost V 6 bases and J 3 bases, with 18 bases left between them. The CDR3 protein is CASSRDWPNDYEQYF. The CDR3 region has the DNA TGTGCCAGCAGCAGAGACTGGCCGAACGACTACGAGCAGTACTTC.

This clonotype was seen a handful of times. The V call is TRBV7-9, the J call TRBJ2-7; D is unclear. The germline gives CDR1 SEHNR, CDR2 FQNEAQ (reference sequence). CDR3 length equals 14 residues. The V end lost 5 bases, the J end lost 0 bases, and 11 bases lay between the germline ends. Written as DNA, the CDR3 is TGTGCCAGCAGCCCTGAACAGAGCTCCTACGAGCAGTACTTC. Amino acid sequence: CASSPEQSSYEQYF. Variable domain in full (rest from reference TRBV7-9 and TRBJ2-7): DTGVSQNPRHKITKRGQNVTFRCDPISEHNRLYWYRQTLGQGPEFLTYFQNEAQLEKSRLLSDRFSAERPKGSFSTLEIQRTEQGDSAMYLCASSPEQSSYEQYFGPGTRLTVT.

The chain uses TRBV20-1 and TRBJ2-5; D is unclear. In germline, CDR1 is DFQATT, CDR2 SNEGSKA (reference sequence). The CDR3 has 14 amino acids. V lost 3 bases, J lost 5 bases, and 16 bases lay in between. The CDR3 is CSASFSSVGETQYF. The CDR3 DNA reads as TGCAGTGCTAGTTTTAGTTCTGTAGGGGAGACCCAGTACTTC.

This rearrangement joins TRBV7-6 to TRBJ2-2; the D is unclear. This CDR3 spans 18 amino acids. CDR1 and CDR2 (germline): SGHVS, FNYEAQ. The V and J ends lost 1 base and 2 bases respectively, with 17 bases between them. CDR3 residues: CASSLVSRGSLNTGELFF. The DNA of the CDR3 is TGTGCCAGCAGCTTAGTATCCCGTGGCAGTCTAAACACCGGGGAGCTGTTTTTT. Based on the CDR3 plus reference TRBV7-6 and TRBJ2-2, the full variable domain is GAGVSQSPRYKVTKRGQDVALRCDPISGHVSLYWYRQALGQGPEFLTYFNYEAQQDKSGLPNDRFSAERPEGSISTLTIQRTEQRDSAMYRCASSLVSRGSLNTGELFFGEGSRLTVL.

The genes are TRBV11-2 and TRBJ2-1; 11 bases agree with TRBD2. The ends lost 4 bases at V and 8 bases at J; junction bases unmatched: 7. The CDR3 is made up of 15 amino acids. CDR1 and CDR2 (germline): SGHAT, FQNNGV. For the CDR3, the DNA is TGTGCCAGCAGCTCACTAGCGGGAGTTGGGTATGAGCAGTTCTTC. This encodes CASSSLAGVGYEQFF.

The chain couples TRBV2 to TRBJ1-5, with 8 bases fitting TRBD1. The CDR3 spans 16 residues. The junction had 8 bases not matched to a gene; V was cut back by 0 bases and J by 7 bases. Germline CDR1 SNHLY, CDR2 FYNNEI. Here the CDR3 reads CASSEARLTGGQPQHF. The DNA of the CDR3 is TGTGCCAGCAGTGAAGCGCGTCTTACAGGGGGGCAGCCCCAGCATTTT.

V gene TRBV20-1 combines with J gene TRBJ2-7, with D unclear. Germline loops: CDR1 DFQATT, CDR2 SNEGSKA (reference sequence). The CDR3 has 12 residues. V dropped 3 bases and J dropped 0 bases, with 6 bases sitting between them. The CDR3: CSARAGSYEQYF. The CDR3 DNA follows: TGCAGTGCTAGGGCCGGCTCCTACGAGCAGTACTTC.

There are a few counts of this clonotype. V and J are TRBV9 and TRBJ1-1, with D possibly TRBD1 on 5 matching bases. Trimming removed 0 bases from V and 5 bases from J, with 23 bases in between. The CDR3 totals 18 residues. CDR1 SGDLS and CDR2 YYNGEE come from the germline V gene. CDR3 nucleotide sequence: TGTGCCAGCAGCGTAGGGGAAGGCAGGTGGCTTTCAGGGACTGAAGCTTTCTTT. Translation gives CASSVGEGRWLSGTEAFF. Full variable domain (missing parts from reference TRBV9 and TRBJ1-1): DSGVTQTPKHLITATGQRVTLRCSPRSGDLSVYWYQQSLDQGLQFLIQYYNGEERAKGNILERFSAQQFPDLHSELNLSSLELGDSALYFCASSVGEGRWLSGTEAFFGQGTRLTVV.

The genes are TRBV12-3 or TRBV12-4 and TRBJ1-3, with D unclear. This CDR3 spans 15 amino acids. Trimming left V 3 bases short and J 4 bases short, with 13 bases between. CDR3 sequence reads: CASSFYPGGGNTIYF. CDR3 bases: TGTGCCAGCAGTTTTTATCCGGGAGGCGGAAACACCATATATTTT.

A few counts support this clonotype. V usage is TRBV30 and J usage is TRBJ2-7; D gene unclear. CDR3 length: 13 amino acids. CDR1 and CDR2 (germline): GTSNPN, SVGIG (reference sequence). Deletions cut 4 bases from V and 3 bases from J, with 13 bases between. CDR3 loop: CAWTLEPHYEQYF. The CDR3 nucleotides are TGTGCCTGGACCTTGGAGCCCCACTACGAGCAGTACTTC.